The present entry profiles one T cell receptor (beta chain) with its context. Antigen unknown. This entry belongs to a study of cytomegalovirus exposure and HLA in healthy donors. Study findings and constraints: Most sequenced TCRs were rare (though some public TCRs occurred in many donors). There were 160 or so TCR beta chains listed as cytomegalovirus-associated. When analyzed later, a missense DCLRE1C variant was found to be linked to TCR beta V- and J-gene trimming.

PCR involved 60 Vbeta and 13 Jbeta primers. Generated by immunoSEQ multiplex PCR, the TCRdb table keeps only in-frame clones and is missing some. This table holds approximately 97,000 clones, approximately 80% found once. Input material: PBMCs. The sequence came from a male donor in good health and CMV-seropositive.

For the CDR3, the DNA is TGCGCCAGCAGCCAAGCCCCACTAGCGGGAGGGTACGAGCAGTACTTC. It codes for CASSQAPLAGGYEQYF. The rearrangement uses TRBV4-1 and TRBJ2-7; 13 nucleotides agree with TRBD2. V lost 1 base and J lost 4; bases outside the gene matches: 4. From germline, CDR1 is MGHRA and CDR2 YSYEKL. The CDR3 covers 16 residues.